These T cell receptor beta chains were read from a single sample in a study of cytomegalovirus exposure and HLA in healthy donors. Clones were sequenced by immunoSEQ multiplex PCR, and TCRdb holds only the in-frame ones, with some missing. The sample holds roughly 190,000 clones, around 80% seen once. The material sequenced was PBMCs. The source is a man between 18 and 35 years old in good health and CMV-seronegative. CDR3s include the opening cysteine and the closing phenylalanine or tryptophan. Each record gives: CDR3 protein, CDR3 DNA, D gene, J gene, V gene, clone size. The D gene is left open where the match is weak. Not all rows give a size; the values are once, few, many and, for expanded clones, a class.

cdr3_aa: CASSLTATGGPPFLSTDTQYF
cdr3_nt: TGCGCCAGCAGCCTTACCGCGACAGGGGGCCCTCCTTTCCTCAGCACAGATACGCAGTATTTT
d_call: TRBD1
j_call: TRBJ2-3
v_call: TRBV4-1
clone_size: NA

cdr3_aa: CASRGGAGNIQYF
cdr3_nt: TGTGCCTCCCGCGGCGGGGCGGGAAACATTCAGTACTTC
d_call: NA
j_call: TRBJ2-4
v_call: TRBV25-1
clone_size: once

cdr3_aa: CASRVSGDPSYNEQFF
cdr3_nt: TGCGCCAGCAGGGTTAGCGGGGACCCCTCCTACAATGAGCAGTTCTTC
d_call: TRBD2
j_call: TRBJ2-1
v_call: TRBV10-1
clone_size: once

cdr3_aa: CASSPDRGRGYNEQFF
cdr3_nt: TGTGCCAGCTCACCGGACAGGGGACGGGGCTACAATGAGCAGTTCTTC
d_call: TRBD1
j_call: TRBJ2-1
v_call: TRBV18
clone_size: NA

cdr3_aa: CASIAGTGDPNTGELFF
cdr3_nt: TGCGCCAGCATTGCCGGGACAGGGGACCCGAACACCGGGGAGCTGTTTTTT
d_call: TRBD1
j_call: TRBJ2-2
v_call: TRBV5-1
clone_size: NA

cdr3_aa: CSVYRRTGQEYGYTF
cdr3_nt: TGCAGCGTGTATAGACGGACAGGGCAGGAGTATGGCTACACCTTC
d_call: TRBD1
j_call: TRBJ1-2
v_call: TRBV29-1
clone_size: NA

cdr3_aa: CSVRLGHTASNQPQHF
cdr3_nt: TGCAGCGTCCGCCTGGGACACACCGCGAGCAATCAGCCCCAGCATTTT
d_call: NA
j_call: TRBJ1-5
v_call: TRBV29-1
clone_size: NA

cdr3_aa: CASSPLAGVRNEQFF
cdr3_nt: TGTGCCAGCAGTCCACTAGCGGGGGTTAGGAATGAGCAGTTCTTC
d_call: TRBD2
j_call: TRBJ2-1
v_call: TRBV6-4
clone_size: NA

cdr3_aa: CASSSRSEDTEAFF
cdr3_nt: TGTGCCAGCTCCTCCAGGTCGGAGGACACTGAAGCTTTCTTT
d_call: NA
j_call: TRBJ1-1
v_call: TRBV18
clone_size: NA

cdr3_aa: CASSSGTGGFLYGYTF
cdr3_nt: TGTGCCAGCAGTTCCGGGACAGGGGGCTTTTTGTATGGCTACACCTTC
d_call: TRBD1
j_call: TRBJ1-2
v_call: TRBV27
clone_size: NA

cdr3_aa: CASSRRGLGNRAQETQYF
cdr3_nt: TGTGCCAGCAGCCGAAGGGGTTTGGGGAACAGGGCCCAAGAGACCCAGTACTTC
d_call: NA
j_call: TRBJ2-5
v_call: TRBV7-3
clone_size: few

cdr3_aa: CATSTSRGTGSEQYF
cdr3_nt: TGTGCCACCAGCACCTCCAGGGGGACAGGGTCCGAGCAGTACTTC
d_call: TRBD1
j_call: TRBJ2-7
v_call: TRBV15
clone_size: NA

cdr3_aa: CASSDRDRGILEAFF
cdr3_nt: TGTGCCAGCAGTGACCGGGACAGGGGCATTTTGGAAGCTTTCTTT
d_call: TRBD1
j_call: TRBJ1-1
v_call: TRBV2
clone_size: NA

cdr3_aa: CASSPPGGWQKQFF
cdr3_nt: TGTGCCAGCAGCCCACCGGGGGGGTGGCAGAAGCAGTTCTTC
d_call: TRBD2
j_call: TRBJ2-1
v_call: TRBV6-5
clone_size: NA

cdr3_aa: CASGQTGTYEQYF
cdr3_nt: TGTGCTTCGGGGCAGACAGGGACCTACGAGCAGTACTTC
d_call: TRBD1
j_call: TRBJ2-7
v_call: TRBV6-6
clone_size: NA

cdr3_aa: CAWAGFRASGRRTDNEQFF
cdr3_nt: TGTGCCTGGGCGGGGTTTAGGGCTAGCGGGAGGCGTACCGACAATGAGCAGTTCTTC
d_call: TRBD2
j_call: TRBJ2-1
v_call: TRBV30
clone_size: NA

cdr3_aa: CASSKGVNTGELFF
cdr3_nt: TGCGCCAGCAGCAAAGGGGTCAACACCGGGGAGCTGTTTTTT
d_call: NA
j_call: TRBJ2-2
v_call: TRBV5-1
clone_size: few

cdr3_aa: CASSAPPAETQYF
cdr3_nt: TGTGCCAGCAGCGCCCCCCCAGCGGAGACCCAGTACTTC
d_call: NA
j_call: TRBJ2-5
v_call: TRBV9
clone_size: NA

cdr3_aa: CASSPGTDTDTQYF
cdr3_nt: TGTGCCAGCAGCCCTGGGACTGACACAGATACGCAGTATTTT
d_call: NA
j_call: TRBJ2-3
v_call: TRBV11-3
clone_size: NA

cdr3_aa: CASSYLLGSSYEQYF
cdr3_nt: TGTGCCAGCAGTTACCTTCTAGGAAGCTCCTACGAGCAGTACTTC
d_call: NA
j_call: TRBJ2-7
v_call: TRBV6-5
clone_size: NA

cdr3_aa: CASSTEKGLADQETQYF
cdr3_nt: TGTGCCAGCTCAACGGAAAAGGGACTAGCGGACCAAGAGACCCAGTACTTC
d_call: TRBD2
j_call: TRBJ2-5
v_call: TRBV18
clone_size: NA

cdr3_aa: CASSSPREVGEKLFF
cdr3_nt: TGTGCCAGCAGCTCACCCAGGGAGGTGGGTGAAAAACTGTTTTTT
d_call: NA
j_call: TRBJ1-4
v_call: TRBV5-6
clone_size: NA

cdr3_aa: CASSSGGGSGNTIYF
cdr3_nt: TGCGCCAGCAGCTCCGGGGGTGGCTCTGGAAACACCATATATTTT
d_call: NA
j_call: TRBJ1-3
v_call: TRBV5-1
clone_size: NA